Listed below are T cell receptor beta chains from one sample, sequenced in a study of STAT5B mutations in CD4+ large granular lymphocyte leukemia. Profiling relied on immunoSEQ multiplex PCR, and the TCRdb table lists in-frame clones only, not all of them. Counted here are 22,000 or so clones, about 78% occurring once; the ten biggest clones make up 0.35% to 0.5%. The sequencing sample was made of CD4+ T cells from blood buffy coats. The receptors shown here come from a human donor in good health. The CDR3 runs from the conserved cysteine through the conserved F or W. A D gene is named only where the DNA matches it firmly. Clone size appears in some rows only: once, few, many, or a class for an expanded clone.

TRBV7-9	TRBJ1-5	15	-	TRBD1	TGTGCCAGCAGCTTAGGACAGGGCCTCAATCAGCCCCAGCATTTT	CASSLGQGLNQPQHF
TRBV2	TRBJ2-7	16	-	TRBD2	TGTGCCAGCATACCTGACCACCGGGACTACTCCTACGAGCAGTACTTC	CASIPDHRDYSYEQYF
TRBV30	TRBJ1-5	16	few	TRBD1	TGTGCCTGGAGTGTACGACGGACAGGGGTCAATCAGCCCCAGCATTTT	CAWSVRRTGVNQPQHF
TRBV4-3	TRBJ1-4	17	-	TRBD1	TGCGCCAGCAGCCAAGAAGGGACAGGGTCGTACGGAGAAAAACTGTTTTTT	CASSQEGTGSYGEKLFF
TRBV7-6	TRBJ2-3	14	once	-	TGTGCCAGCAGCTTTTACGGGGAGAGTGATACGCAGTATTTT	CASSFYGESDTQYF
TRBV5-1	TRBJ2-5	14	-	-	TGCGCCAGCAGCCAAGGACAACCGCGGGAGACCCAGTACTTC	CASSQGQPRETQYF
TRBV12-2	TRBJ1-1	14	-	-	TGTGCAAGTCGCTTAGCCAGTACGAACACTGAAGCTTTCTTT	CASRLASTNTEAFF
TRBV4-2	TRBJ2-2	16	few	TRBD1	TGTGCCAGCAGCCAAGACGACAGGGGGACCACCGGGGAGCTGTTTTTT	CASSQDDRGTTGELFF
TRBV19	TRBJ2-3	15	few	TRBD2	TGTGCCAGTAGTATGGGTAGCGGGGTAGGAGATACGCAGTATTTT	CASSMGSGVGDTQYF
TRBV9	TRBJ2-3	15	-	TRBD2	TGTGCCAGCAGCAGCAGCGGGGGGGCAGCAGATACGCAGTATTTT	CASSSSGGAADTQYF
TRBV5-1	TRBJ2-7	15	-	-	TGCGCCAGCAGCTTTGGGCACGAAGTAAACTACGAGCAGTACTTC	CASSFGHEVNYEQYF
TRBV5-1	TRBJ2-1	15	-	TRBD2	TGCGCCAGCAGCCCCACCGGGACTAGCTACAATGAGCAGTTCTTC	CASSPTGTSYNEQFF
TRBV27	TRBJ2-7	14	once	-	TGTGCCAGCAGTTTATCCCGACAGTACGGAGAGCAGTACTTC	CASSLSRQYGEQYF
TRBV27	TRBJ2-1	16	-	-	TGTGCCAGCAGTCTCCGCTCGGGGAGCTCCTACAATGAGCAGTTCTTC	CASSLRSGSSYNEQFF
TRBV30	TRBJ2-7	15	-	TRBD1	TGTGCCCTTAGTGTGGGGGACAGGGTGACCTACGAGCAGTACTTC	CALSVGDRVTYEQYF
TRBV19	TRBJ1-1	14	-	-	TGTGCCAGTAGTATAGGGGGAGGATACACTGAAGCTTTCTTT	CASSIGGGYTEAFF
TRBV9	TRBJ1-5	14	-	-	TGTGCCAGCAGCGGAGGAAATAGCAATCAGCCCCAGCATTTT	CASSGGNSNQPQHF
TRBV27	TRBJ2-7	16	-	-	TGTGCCAGCAGTTTATATATAGCGTCGCCCACCTACGAGCAGTACTTC	CASSLYIASPTYEQYF
TRBV14	TRBJ1-1	11	few	-	TGTGCCAGCACTATGAACACTGAAGCTTTCTTT	CASTMNTEAFF
TRBV5-1	TRBJ2-1	15	-	-	TGCGCCAGCAGCCCCACCCAGGTCCGGGACAATGAGCAGTTCTTC	CASSPTQVRDNEQFF
TRBV5-1	TRBJ1-4	14	-	-	TGCGCCAGCAGCTTGGGGGCCGGGAATGAAAAACTGTTTTTT	CASSLGAGNEKLFF
TRBV9	TRBJ2-2	15	-	-	TGTGCCAGCAGCCTAAGGACAGCGAACACCGGGGAGCTGTTTTTT	CASSLRTANTGELFF